These T cell receptor beta chains were read from a single sample in a study of CD8+ T cells in alopecia areata. Libraries were prepared by immunoSEQ multiplex PCR; TCRdb keeps only in-frame clonotypes and omits some of them. The data show about 160,000 clones, less than 70% seen once. Here the sequenced sample was CD4+ T cells sorted from blood, taken at week 4, from a patient treated with tofacitinib. These receptors all stem from a human donor with alopecia areata. Both conserved end residues are part of each CDR3. A D gene is named only where the DNA matches it firmly. Not all rows give a size; the values are once, few, many and, for expanded clones, a class.

V gene	clone size	J gene	D gene	CDR3 length	CDR3 protein
TRBV30	.	TRBJ2-1	.	12	CAWSRQYNEQFF
TRBV11-1	few	TRBJ2-6	.	16	CASSLGLTVGANVLTF
TRBV7-3	.	TRBJ2-1	TRBD2	14	CASSFQGLSNEQFF
TRBV5-1	.	TRBJ2-3	TRBD2	16	CASSLALTSGGITQYF
TRBV30	.	TRBJ2-7	.	13	CAWSTGGSYEQYF
TRBV7-6	.	TRBJ1-1	.	13	CASSLRGYTEAFF
TRBV14	.	TRBJ1-1	TRBD1	15	CASSQGRQGISEAFF
TRBV5-1	.	TRBJ1-1	.	13	CASSLEGTTEAFF
TRBV29-1	.	TRBJ2-6	.	14	CTLRRETGANVLTF
TRBV7-2	few	TRBJ1-2	.	15	CASSLQTGLNYGYTF
TRBV4-2	.	TRBJ2-2	TRBD2	17	CASSQAGLAGITGELFF
TRBV29-1	few	TRBJ1-2	.	14	CSVDEGSGGYGYTF
TRBV30	.	TRBJ1-1	.	12	CAWSVGRVEAFF
TRBV6-1	.	TRBJ2-7	TRBD2	14	CASSEYLAEYEQYF
TRBV13	.	TRBJ2-5	TRBD2	16	CASSPISGGEQETQYF
TRBV6-5	.	TRBJ1-2	.	14	CASSYSAGTYGYTF
TRBV30	once	TRBJ2-1	.	12	CAWSRGRNEQFF
TRBV19	.	TRBJ1-5	.	15	CASSIIWAPNQPQHF
TRBV30	.	TRBJ1-2	TRBD1	14	CAWSWDRPNYGYTF
TRBV30	once	TRBJ2-7	.	11	CARGALYEQYF
TRBV27	.	TRBJ1-6	.	16	CASSPRGNGYNSPLHF
TRBV13	.	TRBJ1-3	.	15	CASSLLGGSGNTIYF
TRBV27	once	TRBJ2-2	.	17	CASSHATGGGGTGELFF
TRBV9	few	TRBJ2-4	.	17	CASSPRPSTLAKNIQYF
TRBV7-9	.	TRBJ2-7	.	14	CASSPNGQNYEQYF
TRBV7-2	.	TRBJ2-5	.	11	CASSLVETQYF
TRBV5-1	.	TRBJ2-5	TRBD1	15	CASSLSAAGGETQYF
TRBV29-1	.	TRBJ2-7	.	11	CSVAGGYEQYF
TRBV7-2	.	TRBJ2-2	.	16	CASTRQGGINTGELFF
TRBV9	.	TRBJ1-2	TRBD1	13	CASSVGTDYGYTF
TRBV15	.	TRBJ2-7	.	14	CATSRGFNAYEQYF
TRBV2	once	TRBJ1-5	.	15	CASSEAHKGHQPQHF
TRBV6-1	.	TRBJ2-2	.	15	CASSEYGQGHGELFF
TRBV6-1	few	TRBJ1-3	.	10	CASGSLTIYF
TRBV9	.	TRBJ1-1	.	14	CASSVDGMNTEAFF
TRBV9	.	TRBJ2-5	TRBD2	16	CASSVVASGGQETQYF
TRBV2	.	TRBJ1-1	.	14	CASSFEGEDTEAFF
TRBV4-2	.	TRBJ2-1	.	15	CASSQEIAHYNEQFF
TRBV12-5	few	TRBJ2-4	.	12	CASDQGGGIQYF
TRBV25-1	.	TRBJ1-1	.	13	CASREDSYTEAFF
TRBV6-5	.	TRBJ2-1	.	13	CASSYGQNNEQFF
TRBV11-3	.	TRBJ2-1	.	14	CASSLGGTYNEQFF
TRBV6-5	.	TRBJ2-5	.	15	CASSDGRGRQETQYF
TRBV30	.	TRBJ1-2	.	14	CAWSVSEGSSRYTF
TRBV30	.	TRBJ2-2	.	13	CAWTGRDTGELFF
TRBV4-1	.	TRBJ2-1	TRBD2	16	CASSPSSAGGPDEQFF
TRBV9	.	TRBJ2-1	TRBD1	15	CASSRTGGALDEQFF
TRBV30	.	TRBJ2-1	TRBD2	15	CAWSGLAGGYNEQFF
TRBV30	few	TRBJ2-4	TRBD1	13	CASGTGAVSFLKF
TRBV7-9	many	TRBJ2-3	TRBD2	15	CASSRTSGGTDTQYF
TRBV5-1	.	TRBJ2-5	.	16	CASSGGRGLGAETQYF
TRBV29-1	.	TRBJ1-6	.	12	CSVERNNSPLHF